The present TCR beta chain was sequenced within a study of T cell changes during pregnancy in multiple sclerosis. Assay: immunoSEQ multiplex PCR; the TCRdb copy retains only in-frame clones and omits some. The table shows more than 25,000 clones, with approximately 90% occurring only once. The CDR3 runs 12 residues. From germline, CDR1 is MNHNY and CDR2 SVGAGI (reference sequence). The V end was cut by 3 bases, the J end by 8 bases, with 8 bases between. This clone is a singleton in its sample. This receptor was obtained from a female donor with multiple sclerosis, enrolled in a pregnancy study. The chain carries TRBV6-6 and TRBJ2-1; D gene uncertain. Source: CD8+ T cells from peripheral blood mononuclear cells, taken in the third trimester of pregnancy. CDR3 sequence: CASSYEQDEQFF. CDR3 DNA: TGTGCCAGCAGTTATGAGCAGGATGAGCAGTTCTTC.